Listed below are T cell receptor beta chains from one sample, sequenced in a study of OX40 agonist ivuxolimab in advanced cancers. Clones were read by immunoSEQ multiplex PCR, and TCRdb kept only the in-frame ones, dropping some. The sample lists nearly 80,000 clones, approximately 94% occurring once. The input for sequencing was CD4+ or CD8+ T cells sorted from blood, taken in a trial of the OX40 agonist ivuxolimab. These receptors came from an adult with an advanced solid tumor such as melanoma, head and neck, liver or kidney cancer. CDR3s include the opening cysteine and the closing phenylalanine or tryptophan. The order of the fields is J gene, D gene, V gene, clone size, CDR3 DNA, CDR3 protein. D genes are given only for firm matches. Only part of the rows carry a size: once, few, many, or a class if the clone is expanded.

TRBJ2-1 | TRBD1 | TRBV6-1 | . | TGTGCCAGCAGGAACAGGGGATACTACAATGAGCAGTTCTTC | CASRNRGYYNEQFF
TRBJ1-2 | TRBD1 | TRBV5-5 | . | TGTGCCAGCAGTTCGACAGGGGGTGACTATGGCTACACCTTC | CASSSTGGDYGYTF
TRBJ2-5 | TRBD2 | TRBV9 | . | TGTGCCAGCAGCCCCCCCGAGGGACTAAACCAAGAGACCCAGTACTTC | CASSPPEGLNQETQYF
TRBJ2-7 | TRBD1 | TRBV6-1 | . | TGTGCCAGCAGCACGGGACAGGGGGCTACCGAGCAGTACTTC | CASSTGQGATEQYF
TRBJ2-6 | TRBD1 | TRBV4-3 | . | TGCGCCAGCAGCCAGGGACAGTACAGCTCTGGGGCCAACGTCCTGACTTTC | CASSQGQYSSGANVLTF
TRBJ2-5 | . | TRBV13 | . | TGTGCCAGCAGCCCGCCGGGACCAACGCAAGAGACCCAGTACTTC | CASSPPGPTQETQYF
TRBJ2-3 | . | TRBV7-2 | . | TGTGCCAGCAGCTTTGGGACCCCTAACGCAGATACGCAGTATTTT | CASSFGTPNADTQYF
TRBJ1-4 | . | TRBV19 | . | TGTGCCAGTAGCCTCGAGGGGGAGGCGGGGGAAAAACTGTTTTTT | CASSLEGEAGEKLFF
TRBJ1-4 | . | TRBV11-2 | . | TGTGCCAGCAGCTTAGATTGGGGGACAACTAATGAAAAACTGTTTTTT | CASSLDWGTTNEKLFF
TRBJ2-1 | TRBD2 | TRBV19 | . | TGTGCCAGTAGTATGGCTAGCGGGGACCTCTACAATGAGCAGTTCTTC | CASSMASGDLYNEQFF
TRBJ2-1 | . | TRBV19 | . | TGTGCCAGTGAACGCGGGGCAGGGGGATACAATGAGCAGTTCTTC | CASERGAGGYNEQFF
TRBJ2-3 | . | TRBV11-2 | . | TGTGCCAGCAGCTTAGCTCTTGTTAGCACAGATACGCAGTATTTT | CASSLALVSTDTQYF
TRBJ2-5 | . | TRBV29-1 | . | TGCAGCGTCCCTGTGGTAGCGGACAGGGAGACCCAGTACTTC | CSVPVVADRETQYF
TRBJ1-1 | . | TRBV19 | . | TGTGCCAGTAGTAACGGGGGTTCCAACACTGAAGCTTTCTTT | CASSNGGSNTEAFF
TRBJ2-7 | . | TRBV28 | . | TGTGCCAGCAGCGCCGGGGCCACCTACGAGCAGTACTTC | CASSAGATYEQYF
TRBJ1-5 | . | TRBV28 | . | TGTGCCAGCAGTCGCGCCACAGGAGAGATTAGCAATCAGCCCCAGCATTTT | CASSRATGEISNQPQHF
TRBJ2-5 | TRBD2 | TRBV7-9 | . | TGTGCCAGCAGCCTACGACTAGCGGGAGGGAGTAACCAAGAGACCCAGTACTTC | CASSLRLAGGSNQETQYF
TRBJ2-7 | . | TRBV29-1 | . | TGCAGCGTTGGATGGGGGGTGGACTACGAGCAGTACTTC | CSVGWGVDYEQYF
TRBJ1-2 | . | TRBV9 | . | TGTGCCAGCAGCGTACCCGGGGCGAGGGGGGGAGGCTACACCTTC | CASSVPGARGGGYTF
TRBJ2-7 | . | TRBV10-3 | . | TGTGCCATCAGAGAACAGGGAGTGAACACCTACGAGCAGTACTTC | CAIREQGVNTYEQYF
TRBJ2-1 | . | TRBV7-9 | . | TGTGCCAGCAGCTTAGCTCCTGGAGGGGCCAATGAGCAGTTCTTC | CASSLAPGGANEQFF
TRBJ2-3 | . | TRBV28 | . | TGTGCCAGCAGTTCAACGGATGAAGATACGCAGTATTTT | CASSSTDEDTQYF
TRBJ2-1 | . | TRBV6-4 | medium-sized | TGTGCCAGCAGTTCGGAACAGGGAGGATTCAATGAGCAGTTCTTC | CASSSEQGGFNEQFF
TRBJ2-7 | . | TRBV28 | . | TGTGCCAGCAGGGTGATCGACGGTACCTACGAGCAGTACTTC | CASRVIDGTYEQYF
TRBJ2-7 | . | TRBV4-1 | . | TGCGCCAGCAGCCAAGATCGGCAGGAAACCTACGAGCAGTACTTC | CASSQDRQETYEQYF
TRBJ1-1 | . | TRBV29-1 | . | TGCAGCGTTGAAGATGAAGGGGACCTCACTGAAGCTTTCTTT | CSVEDEGDLTEAFF
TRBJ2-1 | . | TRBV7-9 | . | TGTGCCAGCAGCTCCCCTAACAATGAGCAGTTCTTC | CASSSPNNEQFF
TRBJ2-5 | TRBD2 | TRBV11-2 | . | TGTGCCAGCAGCTCGTACGGACTAGCTAATAGGGAGACCCAGTACTTC | CASSSYGLANRETQYF
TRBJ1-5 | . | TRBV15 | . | TGTGCCACCAGCAGAGAGGGAAGCAATCAGCCCCAGCATTTT | CATSREGSNQPQHF
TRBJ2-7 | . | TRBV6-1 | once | TGTGCCAGCAGTGCTCCAGGGGACTACGAGCAGTACTTC | CASSAPGDYEQYF
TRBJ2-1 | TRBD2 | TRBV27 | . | TGTGCCAGCACCCTACGGACTAGCGGCTACAATGAGCAGTTCTTC | CASTLRTSGYNEQFF
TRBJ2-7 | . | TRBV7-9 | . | TGTGCCAGCCGGCCTAGGTTGGGCGACGAGCAGTACTTC | CASRPRLGDEQYF
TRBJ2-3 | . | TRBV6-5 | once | TGTGCCAGCAGTTACTCGGACGGTTACACAGATACGCAGTATTTT | CASSYSDGYTDTQYF
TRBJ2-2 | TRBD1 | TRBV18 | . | TGTGCCAGCTCACGCTGGACAGGGGCCGACACCGGGGAGCTGTTTTTT | CASSRWTGADTGELFF
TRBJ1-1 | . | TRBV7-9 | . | TGTGCCAGCAGCTCCCCGGGACCGGGGAACACTGAAGCTTTCTTT | CASSSPGPGNTEAFF
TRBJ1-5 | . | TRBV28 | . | TGTGCCAGCAGTTGGGGAGGTCAGCCCCAGCATTTT | CASSWGGQPQHF
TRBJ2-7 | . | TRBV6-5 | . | TGTGCCAGCAGTTACAGGTTAGAGTACGAGCAGTACTTC | CASSYRLEYEQYF
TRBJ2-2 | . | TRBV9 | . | TGTGCCAGCAGCACCCAAGGGGAGGAACTGTTTTTT | CASSTQGEELFF
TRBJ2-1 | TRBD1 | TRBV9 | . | TGTGCCAGCAGCGGAACAGGGGGTGGCAATGAGCAGTTCTTC | CASSGTGGGNEQFF
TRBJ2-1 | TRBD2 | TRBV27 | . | TGTGCCAGCAGCCCTAGCGGGGGTATCTCCTACAATGAGCAGTTCTTC | CASSPSGGISYNEQFF
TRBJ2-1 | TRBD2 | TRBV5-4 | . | TGTGCAACCCGGGGGGACCTCTACAATGAGCAGTTCTTC | CATRGDLYNEQFF
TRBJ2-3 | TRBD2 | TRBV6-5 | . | TGTGCCAGCAGTTACGGGGGGGGGAATTCTCAGTATTTT | CASSYGGGNSQYF
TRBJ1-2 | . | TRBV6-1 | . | TGTGCCAGCAGTGAAGCGTTAGCTAACTATGGCTACACCTTC | CASSEALANYGYTF
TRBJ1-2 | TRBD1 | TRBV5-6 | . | TGTGCCAGCAGGGGACAGGGGGCAGGGGGCTACACCTTC | CASRGQGAGGYTF
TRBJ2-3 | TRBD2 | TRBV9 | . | TGTGCCAGCAGCCCGACCGGGACTAGCGAATTCACAGATACGCAGTATTTT | CASSPTGTSEFTDTQYF
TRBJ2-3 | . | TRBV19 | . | TGTGCCAGTGGGTGGGGGGATACGCAGTATTTT | CASGWGDTQYF
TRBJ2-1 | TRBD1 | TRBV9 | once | TGTGCCAGCACCCGGACAGGGCAGGCAAATGAGCAGTTCTTC | CASTRTGQANEQFF
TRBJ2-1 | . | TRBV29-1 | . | TGCAGCGTTTGGGCCCAAGGGCATGAGCAGTTCTTC | CSVWAQGHEQFF
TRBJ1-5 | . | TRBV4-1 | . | TGCGCCAGCAGCCTTGGGTCTTTCCATCAGCCCCAGCATTTT | CASSLGSFHQPQHF
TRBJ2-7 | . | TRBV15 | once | TGTGCCACCAGCGCCTCGCGGGGTGGCTCCTACGAGCAGTACTTC | CATSASRGGSYEQYF
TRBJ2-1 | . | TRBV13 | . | TGTGCCAGCAGCTTAGGAGTTTATGAGCAGTTCTTC | CASSLGVYEQFF
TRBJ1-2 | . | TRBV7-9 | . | TGTGCCAGCAGCTCCATCGCACAGGGAGGCTATGGCTACACCTTC | CASSSIAQGGYGYTF
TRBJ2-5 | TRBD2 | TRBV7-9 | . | TGTGCCAGCAGCTCCATACTAGCGGGGGAAGAGACCCAGTACTTC | CASSSILAGEETQYF
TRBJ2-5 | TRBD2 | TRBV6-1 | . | TGTGCCAGCATCTCCTTAGCGGGTACGCAAGAGACCCAGTACTTC | CASISLAGTQETQYF
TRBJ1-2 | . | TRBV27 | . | TGTGCCAGCAGTTTATCGTTGGGGGTCTATGGCTACACCTTC | CASSLSLGVYGYTF
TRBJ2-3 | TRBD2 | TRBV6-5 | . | TGTGCCAGCAGTCCTAGCGGGGCAGGCGAGTATTTT | CASSPSGAGEYF
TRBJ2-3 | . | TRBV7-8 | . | TGTGCCAGCAGCCTCCATCAGGGGCTAGGCACAGATACGCAGTATTTT | CASSLHQGLGTDTQYF
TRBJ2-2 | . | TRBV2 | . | TGTGCCAGCAGTGCGAACACCGGGGAGCTGTTTTTT | CASSANTGELFF
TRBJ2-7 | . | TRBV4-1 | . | TGCGCCAGCAGCCAAGTTAGTCTGGCGGTGCGGAACTACGAGCAGTACTTC | CASSQVSLAVRNYEQYF
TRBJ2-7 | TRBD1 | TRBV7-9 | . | TGTGCCAGCAGCGACCGGGACAGCCCCTACGAGCAGTACTTC | CASSDRDSPYEQYF